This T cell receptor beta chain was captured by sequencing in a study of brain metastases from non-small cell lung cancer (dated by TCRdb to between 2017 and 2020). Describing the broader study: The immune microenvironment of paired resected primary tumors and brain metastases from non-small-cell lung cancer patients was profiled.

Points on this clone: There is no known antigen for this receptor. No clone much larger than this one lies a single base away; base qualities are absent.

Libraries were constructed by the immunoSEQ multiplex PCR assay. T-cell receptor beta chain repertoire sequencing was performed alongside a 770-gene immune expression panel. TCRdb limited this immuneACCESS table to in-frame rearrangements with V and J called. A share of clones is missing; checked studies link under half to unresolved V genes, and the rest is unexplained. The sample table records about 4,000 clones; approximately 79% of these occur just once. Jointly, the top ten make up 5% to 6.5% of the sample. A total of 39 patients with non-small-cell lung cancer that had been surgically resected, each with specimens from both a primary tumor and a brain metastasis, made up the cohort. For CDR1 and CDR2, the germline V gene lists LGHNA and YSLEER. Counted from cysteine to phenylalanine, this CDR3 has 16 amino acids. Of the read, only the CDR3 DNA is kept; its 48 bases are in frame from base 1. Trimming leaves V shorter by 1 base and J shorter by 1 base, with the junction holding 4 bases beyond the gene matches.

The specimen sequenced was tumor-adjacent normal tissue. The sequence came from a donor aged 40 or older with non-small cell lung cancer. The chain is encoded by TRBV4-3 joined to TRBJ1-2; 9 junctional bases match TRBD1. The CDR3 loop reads CASSQARTGVNYGYTF. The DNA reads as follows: TGCGCCAGCAGCCAAGCCAGGACAGGGGTTAACTATGGCTACACCTTC.